This T cell receptor (beta chain) is from a study of blood T cells in healthy people across ages. The CDR3 totals 14 residues. Trimming removed 3 bases from V and 7 bases from J, with 18 bases in between. Germline V lookup: CDR1 SQVTM, CDR2 ANQGSEA. The second PCR ran roughly 6 to 11 cycles with a sample-barcoded 5' primer and J-beta primers. Each cDNA molecule was tagged by a template-switch adaptor with 12 random nucleotides. Each CDR3 protein is one row after TCRdb ran MiXCR on the 5' RACE reads. The data contain roughly 1.7 million distinct CDR3 sequences, around 35% of them seen just once; the ten biggest clones take up about 11%.

The receptor was derived from a woman in her thirties in good health. Source material: blood. The V and J genes are TRBV29-1 and TRBJ1-2; D call uncertain. The DNA for the CDR3 is TGCAGCGTTGAGGTGTCGGCGGGGTCCGGTGGCTACACCTTC. This gives the protein CSVEVSAGSGGYTF. The complete variable domain, with remaining parts taken from reference TRBV29-1 and TRBJ1-2, reads SAVISQKPSRDICQRGTSLTIQCQVDSQVTMMFWYRQQPGQSLTLIATANQGSEATYESGFVIDKFPISRPNLTFSTLTVSNMSPEDSSIYLCSVEVSAGSGGYTFGSGTRLTVV.